The subject of this entry is one T cell receptor (beta chain). Its antigen is not known. V gave up 6 bases and J gave up 9 bases; unmatched junction bases: 8. Per the germline V gene, CDR1 is MDHEN and CDR2 is SYDVKM. The CDR3 spans 14 residues. Amplification used 60 Vbeta primers and 13 Jbeta primers. Measured with immunoSEQ multiplex PCR; TCRdb has only the in-frame clones, and not every one. This sample has more than 150,000 clones, with 75% to 80% found just once. The sample comes from a study of cytomegalovirus exposure and HLA in healthy donors. Findings of the study overall: Reportedly, a later analysis found an Asian-associated ancestry cluster had fewer N-insertions than the approximately 670-donor mean. Many donors carried some public TCRs, although rarity characterized most TCR sequences. About 87% or about 30% of the time was how often most TCR beta V segments were productive, according to an earlier analysis.

The chain has TRBV28 and TRBJ2-2; 9 bases map to TRBD1. The origin of this receptor is a man in his fifties in good health and CMV-seropositive. The sample consisted of PBMCs. Here the CDR3 reads CASSLRQGDRELFF. In DNA form, the CDR3 reads TGTGCCAGCAGCCTTAGACAGGGGGACAGGGAGCTGTTTTTT.